These T cell receptor beta chains were read from a single sample in a study of beta chain features in type 1 diabetes. The repertoire was sequenced with immunoSEQ multiplex PCR; TCRdb's copy has only in-frame clones and lacks some. The repertoire holds some 410,000 clones, approximately 10% seen once, with about 0.045% in the top ten. Sequenced sample: naive CD4+ T cells from blood. The source is a woman between 18 and 29 years old in good health. The conserved cysteine and the conserved F or W are not part of the CDR3 here. The order of the fields is CDR3 length, V gene, CDR3 protein.

>11|TRBV5-1
ASSLDSYQPQH
>9|TRBV7-8
ANYSGNTIY
>12|TRBV4-2
ASSQDRVEEKLF
>14|TRBV9
ASSRTGALSSYEQY
>13|TRBV7-9
ASSLSTFSGNTIY
>12|TRBV2
ASRQGLSTDTQY
>14|TRBV5-6
ASSLAGTSGVRPQY
>9|TRBV29-1
SVDTTDTQY
>11|TRBV7-9
ASSLGGQETQY
>12|TRBV14
ASSQLTGAGIQY
>13|TRBV7-2
ASSGPLALSETQY
>13|TRBV7-9
ASSLVPSFQETQY
>13|TRBV7-3
ASSHGGVGTDTQY
>10|TRBV7-9
ASSLVGEKLF
>11|TRBV5-1
ASSLGQGGELF
>14|TRBV12-5
ASGLVLTGDLETQY
>11|TRBV19
ASTDRTGDTQY
>12|TRBV6-5
ASRRDRNTGELF
>10|TRBV19
ASSLLLSGYT
>12|TRBV7-2
ASSARQGTYGYT
>9|TRBV14
ASSRINEQF
>14|TRBV7-9
ASSSRSAPTNEKLF
>11|TRBV5-1
ASSLGVQETQY
>16|TRBV19
ASSIAPHRTASNYGYT
>13|TRBV7-2
ASSLDGGQVNEQF
>13|TRBV7-2
ASSSGGYSNQPQH
>12|TRBV7-3
ASSSTQGSGIQY
>12|TRBV7-2
ASSPGQITDTQY
>11|TRBV6-5
ASFRDPNYGYT
>14|TRBV4-2
ASSRTSGVGTDTQY
>10|TRBV27
ASSLGRSEQF
>12|TRBV28
ASSRQGASDTQY
>13|TRBV30
AWSPARTGGYEQY
>13|TRBV5-4
ASSLPGTGSYEQY
>10|TRBV10-3
AISEREETQY
>10|TRBV14
ASSPGYIGQF
>14|TRBV15
ATKATDRGGKNEQF
>12|TRBV7-8
ASSTRQGSNGYT
>11|TRBV5-1
ASSRQGSAEAF
>12|TRBV7-9
ASSARDTYNEQF